The 22 T cell receptor beta chains presented below share a single source sample, sequenced in a study of PD-1 blockade in classical Hodgkin lymphoma. Only in-frame clones appear in the TCRdb table, and some are missing; sequencing was by immunoSEQ multiplex PCR. The profile shows about 24,000 clones, more than 65% of them singletons. The time point: cycle 4 day 1 (C4D1), after more than five weeks of nivolumab. All patients relapsed after autologous stem cell transplantation, and brentuximab vedotin exposure varied. The source material was peripheral blood mononuclear cells (PBMCs), sampled before the fourth cycle of nivolumab. Receptors were obtained from a human donor with classical Hodgkin lymphoma.

The CDR3 DNA is TGTGCCAGCAGTGGTATATCCTACGAGCAGTACTTC. Amino acid sequence: CASSGISYEQYF. V usage is TRBV2 and J usage is TRBJ2-7; no definite D call. V was cut by 4 bases and J by 1 base, with 5 bases left in between. Per the germline V gene, CDR1 is SNHLY and CDR2 is FYNNEI. The CDR3 runs 12 residues.

V usage is TRBV13 and J usage is TRBJ2-1; TRBD1 or TRBD2 may be the D gene (5 bases each). V gave up 6 bases and J gave up 0 bases, with 15 bases separating them. CDR3 size: 16 residues. Germline V gene lookup returns CDR1 PRHDT and CDR2 FYEKMQ (reference sequence). DNA of the CDR3: TGTGCCAGCAGGATCAAGACTGGGGGCTCCTACAATGAGCAGTTCTTC. Amino acid sequence: CASRIKTGGSYNEQFF.

V and J are TRBV28 and TRBJ2-2; TRBD2 agrees at 8 bases. Germline values: CDR1 MDHEN, CDR2 SYDVKM. There are 15 residues in the CDR3. Trimming at V came to 6 bases and at J to 7 bases, leaving 10 bases not matched to a gene. The CDR3 loop is CASSLTSAGGGELFF. The CDR3 DNA sequence: TGTGCCAGCAGCTTGACCTCCGCGGGGGGCGGGGAGCTGTTTTTT.

The chain recombines TRBV2 with TRBJ1-5; 7 bases agree with TRBD1. With V trimmed by 8 bases and J by 2 bases, 3 bases remained unmatched. Germline lookup yields CDR1 SNHLY and CDR2 FYNNEI. The CDR3 is 13 residues long. CDR3 DNA: TGTGCCAGCTCCACAGGGGGCAATCAGCCCCAGCATTTT. It yields the protein CASSTGGNQPQHF.

This chain joins TRBV2 and TRBJ2-2; tentative D call: TRBD1 (6 bases). Germline V gene sequence: CDR1 SNHLY, CDR2 FYNNEI. The CDR3 totals 13 residues. V lost 4 bases, J lost 5 bases, and 8 bases lay in between. CDR3 residues: CASSVQGTGELFF. CDR3 DNA sequence: TGTGCCAGCAGTGTCCAGGGGACCGGGGAGCTGTTTTTT. Complete variable domain (other parts from reference TRBV2 and TRBJ2-2): EPEVTQTPSHQVTQMGQEVILRCVPISNHLYFYWYRQILGQKVEFLVSFYNNEISEKSEIFDDQFSVERPDGSNFTLKIRSTKLEDSAMYFCASSVQGTGELFFGEGSRLTVL.

This clone has a handful of counts. The genes are TRBV7-2 and TRBJ2-1, with a possible D match to TRBD1 (6 bases). V lost 0 bases and J 10 bases, leaving 19 bases between the germline ends. Germline V gene sequence: CDR1 SGHTA, CDR2 FQGNSA. CDR3 length: 16 amino acids. The CDR3 region is CASSLADLGARQEQFF. The CDR3 DNA is TGTGCCAGCAGCTTAGCTGATTTGGGGGCCCGGCAAGAGCAGTTCTTC.

This chain joins TRBV6-5 and TRBJ2-7; the D is unclear. The V gene's germline CDR1 is MNHEY and CDR2 SVGAGI. Trimming took off 2 bases at V and 3 bases at J, with 8 bases between the two ends. The CDR3 runs to 13 residues. The CDR3 reads CASSYESHYEQYF. The CDR3 nucleotides read TGTGCCAGCAGTTACGAGAGTCACTACGAGCAGTACTTC.

The chain has TRBV5-4 and TRBJ2-7; either TRBD1 or TRBD2 may fit D (5 bases each). Trimming removed 3 bases from V and 2 bases from J, with 9 bases in between. Germline V gene lookup returns CDR1 SGHNT and CDR2 YYREEE (reference sequence). The CDR3 loop spans 13 amino acids. Here the CDR3 reads CASSSGAPYEQYF. The CDR3 nucleotides read TGTGCCAGCAGCTCCGGGGCTCCCTACGAGCAGTACTTC.

The chain combines TRBV9 with TRBJ1-3; D is unresolved. Germline assignment: CDR1 SGDLS and CDR2 YYNGEE. The CDR3 has 15 residues. Trimming removed 0 bases from V and 1 base from J, with 8 bases in between. CDR3 sequence: CASSVEGQSGNTIYF. The CDR3 region has the DNA TGTGCCAGCAGCGTAGAAGGGCAGTCTGGAAACACCATATATTTT.

This clone was counted a few times. The chain carries TRBV2 and TRBJ2-1; TRBD2 matches 8 bases. Germline V lookup: CDR1 SNHLY, CDR2 FYNNEI. The trim removed 5 bases at V and 6 bases at J, leaving 12 bases unmatched. CDR3 length: 16 residues. CDR3 in amino acids: CASSQQTSVLANEQFF. In DNA, the CDR3 is TGTGCCAGCAGTCAACAGACTAGCGTTCTCGCCAATGAGCAGTTCTTC.

The chain couples TRBV6-5 to TRBJ2-7; D is unresolved. Germline values: CDR1 MNHEY, CDR2 SVGAGI. The CDR3 extends over 13 amino acids. Deletions cut 6 bases from V and 2 bases from J, with 11 bases between. The CDR3 region has the DNA TGTGCCAGCAGGGTTACACTTACCTACGAGCAGTACTTC. Its translation is CASRVTLTYEQYF.

The chain is built from TRBV7-2 and TRBJ2-5; 10 bases map to TRBD2. Germline V gene data show CDR1 as SGHTA and CDR2 as FQGNSA. Trimming at V came to 1 base and at J to 9 bases, leaving 5 bases not matched to a gene. The CDR3 has 14 amino acids. The CDR3 spells CASSLGWLAGAQYF. For the CDR3, the DNA is TGTGCCAGCAGCTTAGGTTGGCTAGCGGGAGCCCAGTACTTC.

This chain uses TRBV5-1 with TRBJ2-7; 7 positions agree with TRBD1. From germline, CDR1 is SGHRS and CDR2 YFSETQ. Trimming cost V 4 bases and J 6 bases; bases outside gene matches: 10. The CDR3 contains 14 residues. The CDR3, as DNA: TGCGCCAGCAGCATAACTCTCACAGGGGTCGAGCAGTACTTC. Encoded protein: CASSITLTGVEQYF.

This chain uses TRBV2 with TRBJ2-1; D may be TRBD1 (5 bases). Germline loops: CDR1 SNHLY, CDR2 FYNNEI. The CDR3 is made up of 12 amino acids. V dropped 6 bases and J dropped 9 bases, with 12 bases sitting between them. CDR3 sequence reads: CASRPRVAEQFF. The CDR3 nucleotides are TGTGCCAGCAGGCCCAGGGTTGCTGAGCAGTTCTTC.

The V and J genes are TRBV7-6 and TRBJ2-1; 7 positions agree with TRBD2. CDR3 length equals 16 residues. V dropped 5 bases and J dropped 8; count of bases not matched to a gene: 15. Looked up from germline, CDR1 is SGHVS and CDR2 is FNYEAQ. The CDR3 DNA sequence: TGTGCCAGCAGCCCTCTCTCCGGGGAGGGCCCCTATGAGCAGTTCTTC. This codes for CASSPLSGEGPYEQFF.

The chain recombines TRBV6-1 with TRBJ2-7; no clear D. CDR3 length: 13 residues. The germline V gene has CDR1 MNHNS and CDR2 SASEGT. Trimming stripped 2 bases from V and 2 bases from J, with 7 bases between. The CDR3 sequence is CASSESWAYEQYF. CDR3 DNA sequence: TGTGCCAGCAGTGAAAGTTGGGCCTACGAGCAGTACTTC.

The chain employs TRBV5-1 and TRBJ1-5; TRBD1 aligns across 10 bases. The ends lost 4 bases at V and 5 bases at J; junction bases unmatched: 3. In germline, CDR1 is SGHRS, CDR2 YFSETQ. There are 14 residues in the CDR3. The CDR3 sequence is CASSLGQGDQPQHF. As DNA, the CDR3 is TGCGCCAGCAGCCTAGGACAGGGGGATCAGCCCCAGCATTTT.

This clone was recorded a few times. The chain recombines TRBV6-5 with TRBJ2-2, with TRBD1 matching 7 bases. With 5 bases clipped from V and 4 bases from J, the junction kept 7 bases outside the gene matches. From germline, CDR1 is MNHEY and CDR2 SVGAGI. The CDR3 consists of 15 residues. The CDR3 reads CASSTNRGPTGELFF. The DNA for the CDR3 is TGTGCCAGCAGTACTAACAGGGGTCCCACCGGGGAGCTGTTTTTT.

V is TRBV13 and J is TRBJ2-5; TRBD2 is a possible D gene (6 bases). Germline V lookup: CDR1 PRHDT, CDR2 FYEKMQ (reference sequence). The V gene lost 0 bases and the J gene lost 5 bases, with 16 bases spanning the gap. The CDR3 has 16 residues. CDR3: CASSLGPGVGGETQYF. The DNA of the CDR3 is TGTGCCAGCAGCTTAGGCCCCGGGGTCGGAGGGGAGACCCAGTACTTC.

This clone has more than one count but fewer than ten. The rearrangement links TRBV18 to TRBJ2-7, with D possibly matching TRBD1 (6 bases). Trimming stripped 5 bases from V and 1 base from J, with 12 bases between. Germline values: CDR1 KGHSH, CDR2 LQKENI. This CDR3 is 14 amino acids long. The CDR3 nucleotides are TGTGCCAGCTCATACCAACAGGGATCCTACGAGCAGTACTTC. Its translation: CASSYQQGSYEQYF.

The genes are TRBV5-1 and TRBJ2-1, with 8 bases matching TRBD1. Germline V gives CDR1 SGHRS, CDR2 YFSETQ. The V segment lost 3 bases and the J segment 9 bases; nucleotides outside the gene matches: 11. This CDR3 comprises 15 residues. The CDR3 bases are TGCGCCAGCAGCTGGACAGGACAGGGTGGCCGTGAGCAGTTCTTC. Translated: CASSWTGQGGREQFF.

The V call is TRBV5-1, the J call TRBJ1-1; D is ambiguous. Germline V gives CDR1 SGHRS, CDR2 YFSETQ. The CDR3 length is 13 residues. Trimming cost V 3 bases and J 4 bases, with 10 bases left between them. The CDR3: CASSSHIATEAFF. DNA of the CDR3: TGCGCCAGCAGCTCTCACATCGCCACTGAAGCTTTCTTT.